This T cell receptor (beta chain) was recovered during a study of blood T cell repertoires in COVID-19. Study in general: The United States, Italy and Spain provided the acute and convalescent COVID-19 samples. The analysed material was cDNA or gDNA that came from T cells, B-cell-depleted T cells, or PBMCs.

This clone was seen a single time. In the authors' workflow: Amplification with reference gene primers provided the estimates of nucleated cell counts. Data came from immunoSEQ multiplex PCR; TCRdb stores just in-frame clones and leaves some out. D and trimming come from the DNA, and the V and J calls and clone size come from that table. The table has fewer than 500,000 clones, roughly 89% seen once. This TCR came from a woman in her thirties with acute or convalescent COVID-19. The sample was peripheral blood.

The CDR3 here is CASSQDRGSNEQYF. The CDR3 DNA is TGTGCCAGCTCACAAGACAGGGGGAGCAACGAGCAGTACTTC. The V call is TRBV18, the J call TRBJ2-7, with 9 positions matching TRBD1. CDR3 length equals 14 residues. V shed 4 bases, J shed 5 bases, and the junction held 6 bases outside the gene matches. Germline V lookup: CDR1 KGHSH, CDR2 LQKENI.